The 10 T cell receptor beta chains in this list originate from one sample, sequenced in a study of OX40 agonist ivuxolimab in advanced cancers. TCRdb keeps only in-frame clones here, not all; method: immunoSEQ multiplex PCR. The sample includes approximately 68,000 clones, about 90% of them seen just once. The input for sequencing was CD4+ or CD8+ T cells sorted from blood, taken in a trial of the OX40 agonist ivuxolimab. The receptors shown here come from an adult with an advanced solid tumor such as melanoma, head and neck, liver or kidney cancer.

V and J are TRBV5-4 and TRBJ1-1; D might be TRBD1 (6 bases). Trimming removed 4 bases at V and 1 base at J, with 14 bases between. Germline V lookup: CDR1 SGHNT, CDR2 YYREEE (reference sequence). The CDR3 has 15 amino acids. The CDR3: CASSRGGGQNTEAFF. Written as DNA, the CDR3 is TGTGCCAGCAGCAGGGGCGGGGGACAGAACACTGAAGCTTTCTTT.

The chain uses TRBV12-5 and TRBJ2-5, with 7 bases matching TRBD1. Per the germline V gene, CDR1 is LGHNT and CDR2 is FRNRAP. Trimming took 6 bases from V and 4 from J; bases not matched to a gene: 14. This CDR3 region has 16 residues. The CDR3 reads CASGRNTGQYRETQYF. Here the CDR3 DNA reads TGTGCTAGTGGACGAAATACGGGACAGTACAGAGAGACCCAGTACTTC. Together with reference TRBV12-5 and TRBJ2-5, the CDR3 gives the full variable domain: DARVTQTPRHKVTEMGQEVTMRCQPILGHNTVFWYRQTMMQGLELLAYFRNRAPLDDSGMPKDRFSAEMPDATLATLKIQPSEPRDSAVYFCASGRNTGQYRETQYFGPGTRLLVL.

This clone came up once. The chain is built from TRBV6-5 and TRBJ2-3; D uncertain. Germline CDR1 reads MNHEY; CDR2 reads SVGAGI. V was shortened by 2 bases and J by 6 bases, with 15 bases between the two germline ends. The CDR3 runs to 15 residues. The CDR3 reads CASSYTYTPPDTQYF. The DNA for the CDR3 is TGTGCCAGCAGTTACACCTATACCCCTCCGGATACGCAGTATTTT.

V gene TRBV19 combines with J gene TRBJ1-6; 9 positions match TRBD1. V dropped 5 bases and J dropped 6; count of bases not matched to a gene: 8. Germline-derived CDR1 and CDR2 are LNHDA and SQIVND (reference sequence). The CDR3 contains 16 residues. CDR3 in amino acids: CASSEGTGLGNSPLHF. The CDR3 DNA reads as TGTGCCAGTAGTGAAGGGACAGGGCTTGGTAATTCACCCCTCCACTTT.

With respect to this clone: This may be a read error, as it is one base from a much larger clone. The chain combines TRBV5-1 with TRBJ2-7, with D hard to call. The V end was cut by 3 bases, the J end by 1 base, with 2 bases between. The CDR3 consists of 11 residues. The germline CDR1 and CDR2 sequences are SGHRS and YFSETQ. This chain's CDR3 is CASSSSYEQYF. CDR3 DNA sequence: TGCGCCAGCAGCTCTTCCTACGAGCAGTACTTC.

CDR3 DNA sequence: TGTGCCAGCAGCTCACCGCTAGCGGGAAAGAAGGATGAGCAGTTCTTC. It codes for CASSSPLAGKKDEQFF. The rearrangement links TRBV13 to TRBJ2-1; TRBD2 agrees at 9 bases. J was trimmed by 8 bases and V by 4 bases; bases with no gene match: 12. Germline CDR1 reads PRHDT; CDR2 reads FYEKMQ (reference sequence). The CDR3 extends over 16 amino acids.

The V gene is TRBV9, the J gene TRBJ2-7; 7 bases agree with TRBD1. With V trimmed by 0 bases and J by 3 bases, 6 bases remained unmatched. Germline loops: CDR1 SGDLS, CDR2 YYNGEE. This CDR3 has 15 residues. The DNA for the CDR3 is TGTGCCAGCAGCGTAGAACTGGGACAGAGCTACGAGCAGTACTTC. Its protein product is CASSVELGQSYEQYF.

The chain has TRBV18 and TRBJ2-1; D is unclear. Per germline, CDR1 KGHSH and CDR2 LQKENI. CDR3 size: 13 residues. Trimming removed 3 bases at V and 5 bases at J, with 8 bases between. CDR3 loop: CASSPDSDNEQFF. In DNA, the CDR3 is TGTGCCAGCTCACCGGATTCCGACAATGAGCAGTTCTTC.

V and J are TRBV7-9 and TRBJ2-5, with D maybe TRBD1 (6 bases). Germline V lookup: CDR1 SEHNR, CDR2 FQNEAQ (reference sequence). V dropped 5 bases and J dropped 5 bases, with 15 bases sitting between them. The CDR3 contains 14 residues. The CDR3 loop is CASSPTGLGETQYF. The CDR3, as DNA: TGTGCCAGCAGCCCAACAGGGCTTGGCGAGACCCAGTACTTC.

The chain uses TRBV19 and TRBJ1-5; 7 bases line up with TRBD1. V was clipped by 6 bases and J by 7 bases; unmatched bases: 9. CDR3 size: 14 residues. Germline loops: CDR1 LNHDA, CDR2 SQIVND (reference sequence). The CDR3 reads CASRGVGGAQPQHF. CDR3 DNA sequence: TGTGCCAGTAGGGGGGTAGGGGGCGCCCAGCCCCAGCATTTT.